The clone carrying this TCR beta chain has just one count. Its target is unknown. The data were produced by immunoSEQ multiplex PCR, yet TCRdb's version contains in-frame clones alone and is incomplete. The sample lists roughly 150,000 clones, roughly nine tenths occurring once. These data originate in a study of lymphopenia after photon versus proton radiotherapy. Notes on the study in general: A bigger post-nadir fall in TCR diversity correlated inversely with survival time in deceased patients. Post-nadir diversity loss with photons came from oligoclonal expansion, particularly CD8+ Temra cells. Only patients who died were analyzed for survival; proton advantage is unproven. Relative stability marked proton patients; photon patients lost diversity and naive cells.

Germline CDR1 reads SGHNT; CDR2 reads YYREEE (reference sequence). The CDR3 length is 16 residues. J was trimmed by 10 bases and V by 4 bases; bases with no gene match: 14. Sample: peripheral blood, taken from a patient treated with photon-based radiotherapy. This receptor was obtained from a man over 45 with gastric cancer. The chain uses TRBV5-4 and TRBJ2-1, with 10 bases matching TRBD2. The CDR3: CASSSKREGLTKEQFF. As DNA, the CDR3 is TGTGCCAGCAGCAGTAAGCGGGAGGGCCTAACGAAGGAGCAGTTCTTC.